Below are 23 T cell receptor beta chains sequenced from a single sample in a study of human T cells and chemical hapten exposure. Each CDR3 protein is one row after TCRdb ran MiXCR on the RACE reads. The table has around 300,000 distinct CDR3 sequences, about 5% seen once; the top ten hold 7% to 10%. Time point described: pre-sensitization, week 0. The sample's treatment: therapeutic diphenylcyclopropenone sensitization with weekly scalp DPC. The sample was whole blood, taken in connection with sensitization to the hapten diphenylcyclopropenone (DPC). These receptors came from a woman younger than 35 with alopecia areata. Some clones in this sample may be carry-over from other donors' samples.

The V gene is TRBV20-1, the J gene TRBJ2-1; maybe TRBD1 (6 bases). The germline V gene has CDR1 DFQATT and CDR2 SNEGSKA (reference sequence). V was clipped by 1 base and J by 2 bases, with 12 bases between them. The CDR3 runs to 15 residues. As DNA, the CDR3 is TGCAGTGCTAGAGTGGCAGGGGTTACCTACAATGAGCAGTTCTTC. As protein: CSARVAGVTYNEQFF.

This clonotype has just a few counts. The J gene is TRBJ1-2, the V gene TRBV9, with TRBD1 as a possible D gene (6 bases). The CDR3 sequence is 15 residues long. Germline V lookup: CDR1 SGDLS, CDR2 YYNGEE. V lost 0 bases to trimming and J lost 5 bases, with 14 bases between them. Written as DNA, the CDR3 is TGTGCCAGCAGCGTAGGAAAACGGGGGCTGTATGGCTACACCTTC. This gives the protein CASSVGKRGLYGYTF. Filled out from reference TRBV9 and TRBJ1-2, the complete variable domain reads DSGVTQTPKHLITATGQRVTLRCSPRSGDLSVYWYQQSLDQGLQFLIQYYNGEERAKGNILERFSAQQFPDLHSELNLSSLELGDSALYFCASSVGKRGLYGYTFGSGTRLTVV.

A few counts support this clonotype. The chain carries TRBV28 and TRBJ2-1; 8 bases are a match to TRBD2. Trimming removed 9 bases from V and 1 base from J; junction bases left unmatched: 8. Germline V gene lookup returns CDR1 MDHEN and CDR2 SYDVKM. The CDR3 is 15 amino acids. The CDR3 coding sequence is TGTGCCAGTAGTAAGCGGGGGTCTTCCTACAATGAGCAGTTCTTC. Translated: CASSKRGSSYNEQFF.

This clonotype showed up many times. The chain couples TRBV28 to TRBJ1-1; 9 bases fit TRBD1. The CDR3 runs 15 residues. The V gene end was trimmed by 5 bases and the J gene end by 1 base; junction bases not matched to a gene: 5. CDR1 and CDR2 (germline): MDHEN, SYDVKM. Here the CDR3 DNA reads TGTGCCAGCAGTCTGGGGGACAGGGCGAACACTGAAGCTTTCTTT. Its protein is CASSLGDRANTEAFF.

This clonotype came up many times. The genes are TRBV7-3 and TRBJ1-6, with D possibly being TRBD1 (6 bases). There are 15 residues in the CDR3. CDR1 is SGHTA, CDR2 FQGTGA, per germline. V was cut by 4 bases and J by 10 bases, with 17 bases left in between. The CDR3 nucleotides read TGTGCCAGCAGCTCCGGGCCAGGGGTCTCCTCACCCCTCCACTTT. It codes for CASSSGPGVSSPLHF. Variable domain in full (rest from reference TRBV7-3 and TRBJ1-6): GAGVSQTPSNKVTEKGKYVELRCDPISGHTALYWYRQSLGQGPEFLIYFQGTGAADDSGLPNDRFFAVRPEGSVSTLKIQRTERGDSAVYLCASSSGPGVSSPLHFGNGTRLTVT.

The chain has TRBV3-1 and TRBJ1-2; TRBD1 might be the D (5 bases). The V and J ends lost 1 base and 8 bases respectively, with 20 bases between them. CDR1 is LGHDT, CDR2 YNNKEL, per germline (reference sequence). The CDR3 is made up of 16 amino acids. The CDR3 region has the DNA TGTGCCAGCAGCCAAGTTTGGGGGGAGCCCGGCCAGGGCTACACCTTC. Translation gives CASSQVWGEPGQGYTF.

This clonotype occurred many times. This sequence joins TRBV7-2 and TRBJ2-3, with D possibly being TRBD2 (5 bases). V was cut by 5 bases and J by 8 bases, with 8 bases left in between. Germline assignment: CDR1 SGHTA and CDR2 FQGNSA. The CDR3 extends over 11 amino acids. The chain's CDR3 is CASSTRATQYF. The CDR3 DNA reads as TGTGCCAGCAGCACGAGGGCTACGCAGTATTTT.

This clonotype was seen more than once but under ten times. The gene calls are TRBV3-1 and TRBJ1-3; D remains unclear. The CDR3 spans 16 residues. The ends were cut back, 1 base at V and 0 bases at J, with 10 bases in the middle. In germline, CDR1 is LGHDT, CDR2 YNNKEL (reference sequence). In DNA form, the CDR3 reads TGTGCCAGCAGCCAAGGTGCGATGGACTCTGGAAACACCATATATTTT. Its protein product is CASSQGAMDSGNTIYF.

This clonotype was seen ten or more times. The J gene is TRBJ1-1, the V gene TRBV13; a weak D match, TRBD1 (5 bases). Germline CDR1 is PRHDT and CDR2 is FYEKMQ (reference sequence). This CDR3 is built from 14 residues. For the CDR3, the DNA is TGTGCAGCAGCTTATGGGGGAGGGAACACTGAAGCTTTCTTT. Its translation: CAAAYGGGNTEAFF.

The CDR3 bases are TGTGCCAGCAGCTTCGGCGGGGCCAGCACAGATACGCAGTATTTT. Translating it yields CASSFGGASTDTQYF. The rearrangement links TRBV11-2 to TRBJ2-3; possibly TRBD2 for D (6 bases). Germline V CDR1 and CDR2: SGHAT, FQNNGV. The CDR3 consists of 15 residues. Trimming left V 3 bases short and J 0 bases short, with 10 bases between.

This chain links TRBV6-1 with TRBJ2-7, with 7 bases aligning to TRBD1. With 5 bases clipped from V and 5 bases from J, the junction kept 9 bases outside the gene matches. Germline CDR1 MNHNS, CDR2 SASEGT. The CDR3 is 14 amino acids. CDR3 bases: TGTGCCAGCAGTCCGTCGACAGGGAAGGACGAGCAGTACTTC. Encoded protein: CASSPSTGKDEQYF.

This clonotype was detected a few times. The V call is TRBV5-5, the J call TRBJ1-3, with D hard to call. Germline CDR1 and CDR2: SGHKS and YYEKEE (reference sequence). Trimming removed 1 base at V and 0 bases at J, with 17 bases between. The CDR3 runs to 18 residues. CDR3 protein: CASSLRLRGGNSGNTIYF. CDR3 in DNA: TGTGCCAGCAGCTTGAGATTGAGAGGCGGAAACTCTGGAAACACCATATATTTT.

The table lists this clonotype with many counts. CDR3 coding DNA: TGTGCCAGCTCACCACAAGGGGGGACTGAAGCTTTCTTT. This translates into CASSPQGGTEAFF. This sequence joins TRBV18 and TRBJ1-1, with a possible D match to TRBD1 (6 bases). The CDR3 consists of 13 residues. Germline loops: CDR1 KGHSH, CDR2 LQKENI. V lost 1 base and J lost 5, with 8 bases in between.

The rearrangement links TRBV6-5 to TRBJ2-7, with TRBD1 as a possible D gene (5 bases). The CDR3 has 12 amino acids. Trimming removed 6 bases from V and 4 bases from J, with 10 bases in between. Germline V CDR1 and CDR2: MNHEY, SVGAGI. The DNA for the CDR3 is TGTGCCAGCAGCCGACAGCTATACGAGCAGTACTTC. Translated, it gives CASSRQLYEQYF.

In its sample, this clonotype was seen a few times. The CDR3 here is CASSKDGLIEKLFF. CDR3 nucleotide sequence: TGTGCCAGCAGTAAGGACGGATTAATAGAAAAACTGTTTTTT. The rearrangement joins TRBV12-3 or TRBV12-4 to TRBJ1-4; the D is unclear. The CDR3 consists of 14 residues. V was shortened by 5 bases and J by 8 bases, with 15 bases between the two germline ends.

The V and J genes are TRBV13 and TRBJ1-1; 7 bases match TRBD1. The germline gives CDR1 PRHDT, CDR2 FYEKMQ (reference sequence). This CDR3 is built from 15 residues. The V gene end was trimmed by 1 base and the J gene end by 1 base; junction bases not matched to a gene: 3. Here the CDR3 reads CASSLEGQANTEAFF. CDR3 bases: TGTGCCAGCAGCTTAGAAGGACAGGCGAACACTGAAGCTTTCTTT.

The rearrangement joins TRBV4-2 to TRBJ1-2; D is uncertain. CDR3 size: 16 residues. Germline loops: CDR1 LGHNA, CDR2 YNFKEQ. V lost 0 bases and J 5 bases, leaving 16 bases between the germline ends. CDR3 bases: TGTGCCAGCAGCCAAGATCTTGCGTCCCCTACGTATGGCTACACCTTC. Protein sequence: CASSQDLASPTYGYTF.

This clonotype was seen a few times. This CDR3 is CASSWGGLRATDTQYF. CDR3 bases: TGTGCCAGCAGCTGGGGGGGACTTAGAGCAACAGATACGCAGTATTTT. The rearrangement joins TRBV7-8 to TRBJ2-3; TRBD2 agrees at 7 bases. Germline values: CDR1 SGHVS, CDR2 FQNEAQ. The CDR3 is 16 residues long. Germline trimming cut 4 bases from V and 3 bases from J; bases unmatched to any gene: 10.

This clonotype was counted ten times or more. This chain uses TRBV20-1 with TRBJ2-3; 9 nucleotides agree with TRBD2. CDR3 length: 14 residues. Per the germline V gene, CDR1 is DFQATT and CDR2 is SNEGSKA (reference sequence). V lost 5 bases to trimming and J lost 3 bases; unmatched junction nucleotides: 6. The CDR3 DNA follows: TGCAGTGCTCAGCGGGGGGCTGGAACAGATACGCAGTATTTT. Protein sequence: CSAQRGAGTDTQYF.

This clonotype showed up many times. This chain's CDR3 is CASSLDSASADTQYF. As DNA, the CDR3 is TGTGCCAGCAGCTTAGACTCCGCTAGTGCAGATACGCAGTATTTT. The V and J genes are TRBV7-3 and TRBJ2-3; no firm D call. The ends were cut back, 2 bases at V and 4 bases at J, with 13 bases in the middle. Germline-derived CDR1 and CDR2 are SGHTA and FQGTGA. The CDR3 spans 15 residues.

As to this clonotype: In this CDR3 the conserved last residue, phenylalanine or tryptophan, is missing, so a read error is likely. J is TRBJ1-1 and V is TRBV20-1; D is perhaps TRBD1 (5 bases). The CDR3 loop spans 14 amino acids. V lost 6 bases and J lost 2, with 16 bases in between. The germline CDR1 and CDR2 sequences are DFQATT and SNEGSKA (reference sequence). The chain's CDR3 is CSAGAPQVNTEAFI. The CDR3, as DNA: TGCAGTGCCGGGGCACCGCAAGTAAACACTGAAGCTTTCATT.

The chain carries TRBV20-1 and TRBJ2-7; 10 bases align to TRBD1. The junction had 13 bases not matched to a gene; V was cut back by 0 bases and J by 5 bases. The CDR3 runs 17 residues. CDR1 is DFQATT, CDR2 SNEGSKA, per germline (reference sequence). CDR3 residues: CSARDPPFGTGVDEQYF. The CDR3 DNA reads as TGCAGTGCTAGAGATCCCCCCTTCGGGACAGGGGTTGACGAGCAGTACTTC.

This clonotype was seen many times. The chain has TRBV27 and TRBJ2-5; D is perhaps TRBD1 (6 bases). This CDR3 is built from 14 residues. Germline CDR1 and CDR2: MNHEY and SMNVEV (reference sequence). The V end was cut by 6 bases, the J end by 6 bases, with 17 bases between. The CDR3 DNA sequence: TGTGCCAGCAGCCCAACTCGGACAGAACAGACCCAGTACTTC. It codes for CASSPTRTEQTQYF.